The present T cell receptor beta chain was sequenced within a study of CD8 T cells in Susac syndrome. Sequencing of TCR beta covered CD8+ and CD4+ T cells obtained from blood. This CDR3 is built from 15 residues. Trimming pared 6 bases from V and 0 bases from J, leaving 12 bases between. Germline V gene lookup returns CDR1 MNHEY and CDR2 SMNVEV (reference sequence). As regards this clonotype: Its specificity is not known.

The study's findings and limits: Acknowledgment was made by the study that its TCR sequencing and HLA analysis involved a relatively small number of individuals.

It was with random hexamers that 0.5 to 1 ug RNA was reverse transcribed. An immunoSEQ multiplex PCR generated amplified TCR beta CDR3 products spanning 54 Vbeta and 13 Jbeta. TCRdb re-called the immunoSEQ multiplex PCR reads with MiXCR, one entry per CDR3 protein. This sample has a few hundred thousand distinct CDR3 sequences; more than 80% occur once, and the top ten carry about 0.12%. The chain carries TRBV27 and TRBJ1-5; perhaps TRBD1 as D (5 bases). The sequence came from a human donor with multiple sclerosis. Material: CD8+ T cells from PBMCs. Here the CDR3 reads CASRGGVYSNQPQHF. The CDR3 DNA reads TGTGCCAGCAGGGGGGGAGTCTATAGCAATCAGCCCCAGCATTTT.